These 26 T cell receptor beta chains were sequenced from one sample in a study of T cell changes during pregnancy in multiple sclerosis (dated by TCRdb to about 2019). The library was obtained by the immunoSEQ multiplex PCR assay. TCRdb provides this immuneACCESS table in a form limited to in-frame rearrangements. Some clones are lacking; in checked studies, under half of them reflect an unresolved V gene, and why the rest are absent is not known. Across this sample there are roughly 30,000 clones, with about 88% seen only once. The top ten clones comprise approximately 10% of the sample. Sequenced here: CD8+ T cells from peripheral blood mononuclear cells, sampled in the second trimester of pregnancy. The source is a female donor with multiple sclerosis, enrolled in a pregnancy study.

The chain is built from TRBV14 and TRBJ1-2, with TRBD1 identical over 7 bases. The CDR3 is made up of 16 amino acids. The V segment lost 0 bases and the J segment 2 bases; nucleotides outside the gene matches: 6. Per the germline V gene, CDR1 is SGHDN and CDR2 is FVKESK. The CDR3 bases are TGTGCCAGCAGCCAAGACACAGGGGCGCGAAACTATGGCTACACCTTC. This encodes CASSQDTGARNYGYTF.

This clone was detected only a few times. This sequence joins TRBV10-3 and TRBJ1-1, with D unclear. The V gene lost 0 bases and the J gene lost 8 bases, with 4 bases spanning the gap. The CDR3 length is 11 residues. Germline values: CDR1 ENHRY, CDR2 SYGVKD. The CDR3 here is CAISESREAFF. The CDR3 DNA sequence: TGTGCCATCAGTGAGTCTAGAGAAGCTTTCTTT.

The V and J genes are TRBV10-3 and TRBJ2-1; 9 nucleotides match TRBD2. The germline CDR1 and CDR2 sequences are ENHRY and SYGVKD. Trimming took 8 bases from V and 1 from J; bases not matched to a gene: 30. The length of the CDR3 is 23 residues. The CDR3 protein is CAISPWGIAGVTITPISYNEQFF. CDR3 nucleotide sequence: TGTGCCATCTCACCCTGGGGAATAGCGGGAGTCACCATTACACCGATATCCTACAATGAGCAGTTCTTC.

The chain joins TRBV2 to TRBJ1-2; no clear D. Germline V lookup: CDR1 SNHLY, CDR2 FYNNEI. The V end was cut by 9 bases, the J end by 5 bases, with 25 bases between. CDR3 length: 16 amino acids. The CDR3 coding sequence is TGTGCCAGTAGCTCGTCGGGGAGGAGGGCGGTTTATGGCTACACCTTC. Amino acid sequence: CASSSSGRRAVYGYTF.

The chain joins TRBV9 to TRBJ1-2; TRBD1 matches at 7 bases. The CDR3 is 14 amino acids. V gave up 5 bases and J gave up 3 bases; unmatched junction bases: 7. Germline CDR1 is SGDLS and CDR2 is YYNGEE. The CDR3 nucleotides are TGTGCCAGCAGAGGACAGGCTTCTCACTATGGCTACACCTTC. Amino acid sequence: CASRGQASHYGYTF.

The V gene is TRBV9, the J gene TRBJ2-1; TRBD2 agrees at 10 bases. The CDR3 loop spans 20 amino acids. Germline V gene sequence: CDR1 SGDLS, CDR2 YYNGEE. The V segment lost 3 bases and the J segment 0 bases; nucleotides outside the gene matches: 15. This CDR3 reads CASSGPLAGGIMSSYNEQFF. The CDR3 coding sequence is TGTGCCAGCAGCGGACCCTTAGCGGGGGGAATTATGAGCTCCTACAATGAGCAGTTCTTC. The full variable domain, with the rest looked up from reference TRBV9 and TRBJ2-1, is DSGVTQTPKHLITATGQRVTLRCSPRSGDLSVYWYQQSLDQGLQFLIQYYNGEERAKGNILERFSAQQFPDLHSELNLSSLELGDSALYFCASSGPLAGGIMSSYNEQFFGPGTRLTVL.

The genes are TRBV9 and TRBJ1-3, with D possibly matching TRBD1 (5 bases). V was pared by 0 bases and J by 4 bases, with 8 bases between. The CDR3 totals 14 residues. Germline-derived CDR1 and CDR2 are SGDLS and YYNGEE. The CDR3 DNA reads as TGTGCCAGCAGCGTAGGGGGCCCGGGAAACACCATATATTTT. Translation gives CASSVGGPGNTIYF.

This chain connects TRBV7-8 to TRBJ2-1, with 13 bases identical to TRBD2. CDR1 and CDR2 from the germline V gene are SGHVS and FQNEAQ. The length of the CDR3 is 15 residues. Trimming took 5 bases from V and 7 from J; bases not matched to a gene: 5. DNA of the CDR3: TGTGCCAGCAGCCCGGGACTAGCGGGACGGAATGAGCAGTTCTTC. Protein: CASSPGLAGRNEQFF.

The gene calls are TRBV7-9 and TRBJ2-7; 7 bases match TRBD2. From germline, CDR1 is SEHNR and CDR2 FQNEAQ (reference sequence). V trimming: 4 bases; J trimming: 3 bases; junction bases outside the gene matches: 6. This CDR3 spans 14 amino acids. This CDR3 is CASSSAGRSYEQYF. In DNA form, the CDR3 reads TGTGCCAGCAGCTCAGCGGGGCGGAGCTACGAGCAGTACTTC. Full variable domain (missing parts from reference TRBV7-9 and TRBJ2-7): DTGVSQNPRHKITKRGQNVTFRCDPISEHNRLYWYRQTLGQGPEFLTYFQNEAQLEKSRLLSDRFSAERPKGSFSTLEIQRTEQGDSAMYLCASSSAGRSYEQYFGPGTRLTVT.

As for this clone: The same CDR3 arises from other DNA sequences in this sample as well. The chain couples TRBV27 to TRBJ2-7, with 8 nucleotides matching TRBD1. The CDR3 length is 14 residues. The V and J ends lost 2 bases and 3 bases, in that order; junction bases with no gene match: 3. Germline CDR1 MNHEY, CDR2 SMNVEV (reference sequence). CDR3 sequence reads: CASSLQGANYEQYF. Written as DNA, the CDR3 is TGTGCCAGCAGTTTACAGGGGGCTAACTACGAGCAGTACTTC.

This sequence joins TRBV27 and TRBJ1-1, with 7 positions matching TRBD1. CDR3 length: 13 residues. Germline values: CDR1 MNHEY, CDR2 SMNVEV (reference sequence). The J segment lost 1 base and the V segment lost 5 bases, leaving 1 base of the junction unmatched. The CDR3 protein is CASSRQGNTEAFF. The DNA of the CDR3 is TGTGCCAGCAGTCGACAGGGGAACACTGAAGCTTTCTTT.

Only one count was recorded for this clone. The chain joins TRBV7-9 to TRBJ2-2; no definite D call. The CDR3 contains 12 residues. CDR1 and CDR2 from the germline V gene are SEHNR and FQNEAQ (reference sequence). V dropped 4 bases and J dropped 3 bases, with 3 bases sitting between them. CDR3 nucleotides: TGTGCCAGCAGCTCGGACACCGGGGAGCTGTTTTTT. It encodes CASSSDTGELFF.

J is TRBJ2-7 and V is TRBV6-7, with TRBD1 matching 7 bases. TRBV6-7 is annotated as an ORF whose role is uncertain. This CDR3 has 13 amino acids. V lost 2 bases, J lost 6 bases, and 4 bases stayed unmatched. CDR3 residues: CASSYPDRVEQYF. CDR3 nucleotide sequence: TGTGCCAGCAGTTACCCCGACAGGGTCGAGCAGTACTTC.

Only one count was recorded for this clone. The chain combines TRBV7-9 with TRBJ2-7; D call uncertain. The CDR3 extends over 12 amino acids. V dropped 2 bases and J dropped 6 bases, with 8 bases sitting between them. The germline CDR1 and CDR2 sequences are SEHNR and FQNEAQ (reference sequence). In nucleotides, the CDR3 is TGTGCCAGCAGCTTAATCAGTTCCGAGCAGTACTTC. Amino acids: CASSLISSEQYF. The full variable domain, completed using reference TRBV7-9 and TRBJ2-7, is DTGVSQNPRHKITKRGQNVTFRCDPISEHNRLYWYRQTLGQGPEFLTYFQNEAQLEKSRLLSDRFSAERPKGSFSTLEIQRTEQGDSAMYLCASSLISSEQYFGPGTRLTVT.

The J gene is TRBJ2-5, the V gene TRBV27; 13 positions match TRBD2. V dropped 5 bases and J dropped 5; count of bases not matched to a gene: 8. The CDR3 covers 16 residues. The germline gives CDR1 MNHEY, CDR2 SMNVEV (reference sequence). The CDR3 nucleotides are TGTGCCAGCAGTGATACTAGCGGGAGGGCCCGTGAGACCCAGTACTTC. Translating it yields CASSDTSGRARETQYF.

The chain is built from TRBV19 and TRBJ2-1, with D perhaps TRBD1 (5 bases). This CDR3 contains 14 residues. V lost 5 bases and J 13 bases, leaving 21 bases between the germline ends. Germline CDR1 and CDR2: LNHDA and SQIVND (reference sequence). For the CDR3, the DNA is TGTGCCAGTAGTCTTACTTTAGACAGTCTGTTCCAGTTCTTC. Translated: CASSLTLDSLFQFF.

The chain couples TRBV5-1 to TRBJ2-7; TRBD1 agrees at 9 bases. V was clipped by 0 bases and J by 4 bases; unmatched bases: 5. Per germline, CDR1 SGHRS and CDR2 YFSETQ. This CDR3 has 15 residues. DNA of the CDR3: TGCGCCAGCAGCTTGGCCGGGACAGGGAAATACGAGCAGTACTTC. It codes for CASSLAGTGKYEQYF.

The V call is TRBV2, the J call TRBJ2-7, with 8 positions matching TRBD1. CDR1 is SNHLY, CDR2 FYNNEI, per germline. Germline trimming cut 8 bases from V and 2 bases from J; bases unmatched to any gene: 8. This CDR3 region has 14 residues. The CDR3 region is CASFGTGGPYEQYF. Here the CDR3 DNA reads TGTGCCAGCTTCGGGACAGGAGGGCCCTACGAGCAGTACTTC.

V usage is TRBV9 and J usage is TRBJ2-1; TRBD2 aligns across 10 bases. V lost 3 bases to trimming and J lost 2 bases; unmatched junction nucleotides: 5. The CDR3 loop spans 16 amino acids. Germline V CDR1 and CDR2: SGDLS, YYNGEE. The CDR3, as DNA: TGTGCCAGCAGCGGGCGGACTAGCGGAACCTACAATGAGCAGTTCTTC. Protein product: CASSGRTSGTYNEQFF.

The rearrangement links TRBV27 to TRBJ2-7; 7 nucleotides agree with TRBD2. The ends lost 2 bases at V and 9 bases at J; junction bases unmatched: 7. There are 13 residues in the CDR3. Germline CDR1 reads MNHEY; CDR2 reads SMNVEV (reference sequence). The CDR3 protein is CASSLRLGRVQYF. DNA for the CDR3: TGTGCCAGCAGTTTAAGGCTAGGGAGGGTGCAGTACTTC.

The chain uses TRBV10-3 and TRBJ2-3; TRBD2 is a possible D gene (6 bases). Deletions cut 7 bases from V and 0 bases from J, with 11 bases between. Germline assignment: CDR1 ENHRY and CDR2 SYGVKD. The CDR3 extends over 14 amino acids. CDR3 loop: CAITGRGSTDTQYF. CDR3 DNA: TGTGCCATCACCGGGAGAGGGAGCACAGATACGCAGTATTTT.

The chain uses TRBV13 and TRBJ1-1; D might be TRBD1 (5 bases). Germline CDR1 is PRHDT and CDR2 is FYEKMQ (reference sequence). This CDR3 is 17 amino acids long. Deletions cut 4 bases from V and 1 base from J, with 19 bases between. The CDR3 loop reads CASSYLGGNQRNTEAFF. The CDR3 DNA follows: TGTGCCAGCAGCTACCTGGGGGGGAATCAAAGGAACACTGAAGCTTTCTTT.

The chain uses TRBV27 and TRBJ1-1; D may be TRBD1 (6 bases). V lost 5 bases and J lost 4, with 14 bases in between. Germline V gene data show CDR1 as MNHEY and CDR2 as SMNVEV (reference sequence). The CDR3 runs 14 residues. Written as DNA, the CDR3 is TGTGCCAGCAGTCAAACAGGGCTGTTCACTGAAGCTTTCTTT. As protein: CASSQTGLFTEAFF.

This clone was counted a single time. This chain uses TRBV15 with TRBJ2-3; a weak D match, TRBD1 (5 bases). The CDR3 loop spans 16 amino acids. V was pared by 4 bases and J by 2 bases, with 16 bases between. From germline, CDR1 is LNHNV and CDR2 YYDKDF (reference sequence). The chain's CDR3 is CATSTGQGRPTDTQYF. As DNA, the CDR3 is TGTGCCACCAGCACCGGGCAGGGAAGGCCCACAGATACGCAGTATTTT.

By sample fraction, this clone is medium-sized. The V gene is TRBV28, the J gene TRBJ2-3; 10 nucleotides match TRBD2. The CDR3 runs 15 residues. Trimming at V came to 5 bases and at J to 2 bases, leaving 4 bases not matched to a gene. CDR1 is MDHEN and CDR2 is SYDVKM in the germline V gene. CDR3 DNA sequence: TGTGCCAGCAGTAAACTAGCGGGACTCACAGATACGCAGTATTTT. It specifies CASSKLAGLTDTQYF.

The chain is built from TRBV7-9 and TRBJ2-1, with D possibly being TRBD2 (5 bases). Trimming cost V 3 bases and J 7 bases, with 10 bases left between them. The CDR3 has 13 amino acids. CDR1 is SEHNR, CDR2 FQNEAQ, per germline (reference sequence). CDR3 nucleotide sequence: TGTGCCAGCAGCTTGGACTCCGGAAATGAGCAGTTCTTC. It is translated as CASSLDSGNEQFF.